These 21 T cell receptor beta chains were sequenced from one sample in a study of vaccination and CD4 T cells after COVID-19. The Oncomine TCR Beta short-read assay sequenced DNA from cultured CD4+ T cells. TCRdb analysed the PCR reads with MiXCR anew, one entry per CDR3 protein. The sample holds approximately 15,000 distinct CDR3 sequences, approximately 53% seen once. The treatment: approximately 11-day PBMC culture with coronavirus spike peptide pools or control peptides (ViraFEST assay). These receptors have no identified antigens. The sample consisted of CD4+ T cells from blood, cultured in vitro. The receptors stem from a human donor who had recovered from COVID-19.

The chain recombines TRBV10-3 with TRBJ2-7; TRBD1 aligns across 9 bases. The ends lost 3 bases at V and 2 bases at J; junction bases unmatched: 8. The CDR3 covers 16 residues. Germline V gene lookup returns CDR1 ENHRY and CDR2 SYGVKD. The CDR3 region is CAISEWVGQGTYEQYF. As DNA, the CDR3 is TGTGCCATCAGTGAATGGGTGGGACAGGGCACCTACGAGCAGTACTTC.

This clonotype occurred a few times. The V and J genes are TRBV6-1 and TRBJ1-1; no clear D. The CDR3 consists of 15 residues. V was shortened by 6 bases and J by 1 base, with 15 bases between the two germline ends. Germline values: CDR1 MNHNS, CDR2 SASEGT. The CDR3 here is CASSPVGDRNTEAFF. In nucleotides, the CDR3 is TGTGCCAGCAGCCCAGTAGGAGACCGGAACACTGAAGCTTTCTTT.

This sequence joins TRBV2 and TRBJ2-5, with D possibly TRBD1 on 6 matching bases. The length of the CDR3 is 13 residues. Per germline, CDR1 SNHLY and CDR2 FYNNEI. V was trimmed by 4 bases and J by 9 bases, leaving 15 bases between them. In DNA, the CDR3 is TGTGCCAGCAGTGCAGACAGGAAAGGTTCCCAGTACTTC. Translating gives CASSADRKGSQYF.

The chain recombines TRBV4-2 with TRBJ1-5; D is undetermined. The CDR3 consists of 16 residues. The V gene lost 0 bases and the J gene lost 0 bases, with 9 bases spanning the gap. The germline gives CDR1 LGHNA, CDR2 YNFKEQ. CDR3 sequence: CASSQEAGHSNQPQHF. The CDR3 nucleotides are TGTGCCAGCAGCCAAGAAGCAGGTCATAGCAATCAGCCCCAGCATTTT.

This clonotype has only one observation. The CDR3 loop reads CASSPRDGSNYGYTF. The CDR3 nucleotides read TGTGCCAGCTCACCGCGGGACGGCTCTAACTATGGCTACACCTTC. The rearrangement joins TRBV18 to TRBJ1-2; D might be TRBD1 (5 bases). The CDR3 consists of 15 residues. From germline, CDR1 is KGHSH and CDR2 LQKENI. The V gene lost 3 bases and the J gene lost 0 bases, with 11 bases spanning the gap.

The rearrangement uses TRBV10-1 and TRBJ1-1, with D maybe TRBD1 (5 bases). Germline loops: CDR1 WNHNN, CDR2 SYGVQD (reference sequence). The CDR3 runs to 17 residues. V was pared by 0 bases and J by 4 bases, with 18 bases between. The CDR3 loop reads CASSESMDLTGGTEAFF. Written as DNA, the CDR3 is TGCGCCAGCAGTGAGTCGATGGACCTCACGGGGGGCACTGAAGCTTTCTTT.

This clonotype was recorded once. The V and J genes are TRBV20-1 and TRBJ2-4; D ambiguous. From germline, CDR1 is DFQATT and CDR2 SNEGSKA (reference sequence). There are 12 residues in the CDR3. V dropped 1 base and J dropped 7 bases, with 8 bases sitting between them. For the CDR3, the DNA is TGCAGTGCTAGAGGACCCGTCAACATTCAGTACTTC. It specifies CSARGPVNIQYF.

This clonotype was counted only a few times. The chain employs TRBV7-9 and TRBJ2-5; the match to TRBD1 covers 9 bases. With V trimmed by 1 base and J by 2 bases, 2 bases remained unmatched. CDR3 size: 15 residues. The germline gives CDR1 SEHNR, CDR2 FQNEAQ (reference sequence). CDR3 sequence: CASSLGDREQETQYF. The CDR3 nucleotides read TGTGCCAGCAGCTTAGGGGACAGGGAACAAGAGACCCAGTACTTC.

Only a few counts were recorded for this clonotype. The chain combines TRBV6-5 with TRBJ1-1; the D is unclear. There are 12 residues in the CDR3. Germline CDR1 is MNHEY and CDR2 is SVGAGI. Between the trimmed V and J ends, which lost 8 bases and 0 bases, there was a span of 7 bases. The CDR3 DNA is TGTGCCAGCGGTTTCATGAACACTGAAGCTTTCTTT. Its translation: CASGFMNTEAFF.

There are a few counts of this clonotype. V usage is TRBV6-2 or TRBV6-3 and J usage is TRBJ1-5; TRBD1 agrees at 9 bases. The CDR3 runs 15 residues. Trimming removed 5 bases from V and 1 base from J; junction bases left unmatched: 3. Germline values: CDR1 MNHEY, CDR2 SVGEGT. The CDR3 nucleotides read TGTGCCAGCAGTATCGGGACAGGGAGCAATCAGCCCCAGCATTTT. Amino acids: CASSIGTGSNQPQHF.

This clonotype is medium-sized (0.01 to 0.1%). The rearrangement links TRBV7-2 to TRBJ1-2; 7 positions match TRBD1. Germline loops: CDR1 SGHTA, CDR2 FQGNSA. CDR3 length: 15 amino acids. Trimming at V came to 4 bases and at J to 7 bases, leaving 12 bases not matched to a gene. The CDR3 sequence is CASSSREGALSGYTF. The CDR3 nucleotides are TGTGCCAGCAGCTCCCGGGAGGGGGCGCTGAGTGGCTACACCTTC.

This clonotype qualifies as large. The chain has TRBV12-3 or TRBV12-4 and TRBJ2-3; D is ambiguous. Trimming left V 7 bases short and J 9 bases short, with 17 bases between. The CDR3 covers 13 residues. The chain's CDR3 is CASIPPGSGTQYF. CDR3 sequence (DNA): TGTGCCAGCATCCCCCCCGGTTCTGGAACGCAGTATTTT.

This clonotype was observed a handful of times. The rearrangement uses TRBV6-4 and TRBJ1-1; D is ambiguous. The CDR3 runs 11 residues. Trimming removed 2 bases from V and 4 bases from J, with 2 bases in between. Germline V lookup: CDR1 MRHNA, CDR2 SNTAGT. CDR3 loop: CASSDATEAFF. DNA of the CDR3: TGTGCCAGCAGTGACGCCACTGAAGCTTTCTTT.

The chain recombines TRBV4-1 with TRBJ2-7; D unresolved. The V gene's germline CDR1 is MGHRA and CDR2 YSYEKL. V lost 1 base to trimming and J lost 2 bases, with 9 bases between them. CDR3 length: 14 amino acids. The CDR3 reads CASSQGILAYEQYF. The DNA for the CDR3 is TGCGCCAGCAGCCAAGGGATCTTGGCCTACGAGCAGTACTTC.

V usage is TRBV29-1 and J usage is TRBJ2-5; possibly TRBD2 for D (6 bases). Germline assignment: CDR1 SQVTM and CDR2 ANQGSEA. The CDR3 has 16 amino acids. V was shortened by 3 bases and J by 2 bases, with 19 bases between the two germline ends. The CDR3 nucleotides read TGCAGCGTTGATCGGGAGACATCATCCCTTCAAGAGACCCAGTACTTC. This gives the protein CSVDRETSSLQETQYF.

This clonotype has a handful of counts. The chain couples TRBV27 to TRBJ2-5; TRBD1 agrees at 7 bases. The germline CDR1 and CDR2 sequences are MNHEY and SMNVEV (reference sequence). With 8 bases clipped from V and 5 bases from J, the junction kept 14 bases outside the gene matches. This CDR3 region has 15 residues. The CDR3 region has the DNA TGTGCCAGCTCCCAAAGCCGGGACAGCAGGGAGACCCAGTACTTC. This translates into CASSQSRDSRETQYF.

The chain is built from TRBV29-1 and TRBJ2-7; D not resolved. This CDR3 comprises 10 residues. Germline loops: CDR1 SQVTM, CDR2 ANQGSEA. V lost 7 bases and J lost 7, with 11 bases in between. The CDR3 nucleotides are TGCAGCGCCTGGGGTGAAGAGCAGTACTTC. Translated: CSAWGEEQYF.

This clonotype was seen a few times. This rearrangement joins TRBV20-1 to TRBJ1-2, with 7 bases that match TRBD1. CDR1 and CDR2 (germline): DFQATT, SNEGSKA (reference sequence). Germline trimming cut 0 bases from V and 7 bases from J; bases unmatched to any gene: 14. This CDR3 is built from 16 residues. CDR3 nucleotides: TGCAGTGCTAGAGATCGGGGCAGGGGGTATCAGGTTGGCTACACCTTC. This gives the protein CSARDRGRGYQVGYTF.

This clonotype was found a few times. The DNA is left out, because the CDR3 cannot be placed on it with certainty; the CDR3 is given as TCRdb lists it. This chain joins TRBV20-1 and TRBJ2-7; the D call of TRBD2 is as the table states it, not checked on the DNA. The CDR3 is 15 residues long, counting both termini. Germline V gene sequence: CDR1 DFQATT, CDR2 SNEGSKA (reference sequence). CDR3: CSATPSGLASYEQYF.

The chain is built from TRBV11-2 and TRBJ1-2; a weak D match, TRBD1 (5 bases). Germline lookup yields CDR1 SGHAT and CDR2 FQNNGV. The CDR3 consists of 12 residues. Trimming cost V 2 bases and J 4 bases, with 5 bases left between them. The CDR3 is CASSLRGYGYTF. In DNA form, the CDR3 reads TGTGCCAGCAGCTTAAGGGGCTATGGCTACACCTTC.

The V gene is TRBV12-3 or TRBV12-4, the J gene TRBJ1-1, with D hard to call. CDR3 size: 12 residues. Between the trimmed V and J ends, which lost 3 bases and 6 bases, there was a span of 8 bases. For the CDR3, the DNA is TGTGCCAGCAGTTTTTTAGGAGCTGAAGCTTTCTTT. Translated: CASSFLGAEAFF.